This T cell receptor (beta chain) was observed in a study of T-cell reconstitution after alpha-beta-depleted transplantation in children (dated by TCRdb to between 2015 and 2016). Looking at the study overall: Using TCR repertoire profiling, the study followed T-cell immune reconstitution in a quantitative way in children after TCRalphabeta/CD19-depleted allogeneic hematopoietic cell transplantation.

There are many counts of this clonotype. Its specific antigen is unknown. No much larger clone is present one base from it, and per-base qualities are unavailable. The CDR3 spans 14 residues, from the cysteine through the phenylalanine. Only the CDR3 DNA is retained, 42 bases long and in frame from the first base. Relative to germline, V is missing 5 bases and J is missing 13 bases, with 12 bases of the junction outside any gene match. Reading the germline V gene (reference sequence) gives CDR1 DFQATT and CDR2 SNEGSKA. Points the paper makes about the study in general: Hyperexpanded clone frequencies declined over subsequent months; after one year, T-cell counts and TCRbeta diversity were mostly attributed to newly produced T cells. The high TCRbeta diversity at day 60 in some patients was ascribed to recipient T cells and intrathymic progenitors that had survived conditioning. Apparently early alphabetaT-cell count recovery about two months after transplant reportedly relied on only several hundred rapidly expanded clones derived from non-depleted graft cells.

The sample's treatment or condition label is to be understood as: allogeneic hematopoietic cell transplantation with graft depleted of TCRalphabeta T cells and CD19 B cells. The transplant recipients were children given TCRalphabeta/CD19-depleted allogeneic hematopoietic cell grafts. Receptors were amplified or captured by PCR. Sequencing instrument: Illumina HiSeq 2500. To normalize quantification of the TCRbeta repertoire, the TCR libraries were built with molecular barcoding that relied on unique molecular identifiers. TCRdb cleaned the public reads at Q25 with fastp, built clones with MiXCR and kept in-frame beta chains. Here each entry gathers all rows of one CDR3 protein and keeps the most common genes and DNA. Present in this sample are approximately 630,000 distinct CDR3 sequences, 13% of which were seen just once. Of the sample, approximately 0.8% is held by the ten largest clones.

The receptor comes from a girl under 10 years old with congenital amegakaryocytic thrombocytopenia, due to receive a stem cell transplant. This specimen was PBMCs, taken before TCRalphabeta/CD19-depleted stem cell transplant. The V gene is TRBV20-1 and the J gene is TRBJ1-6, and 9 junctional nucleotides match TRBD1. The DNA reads TGCAGTGCTCATCTAGACAGGGGGTATGGTCCCCTCCACTTT. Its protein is CSAHLDRGYGPLHF.